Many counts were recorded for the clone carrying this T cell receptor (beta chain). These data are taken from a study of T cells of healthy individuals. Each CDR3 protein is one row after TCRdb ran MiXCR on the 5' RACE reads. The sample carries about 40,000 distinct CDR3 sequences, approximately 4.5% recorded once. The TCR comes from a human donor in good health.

The CDR3 region is CASRATSGNVDTQYF. The CDR3 coding sequence is TGCGCCAGCAGGGCGACTAGCGGGAACGTAGATACGCAGTATTTT. This rearrangement joins TRBV4-1 to TRBJ2-3; 11 bases line up with TRBD2. With V trimmed by 6 bases and J by 5 bases, 7 bases remained unmatched. This CDR3 contains 15 residues. The germline V gene encodes CDR1 MGHRA and CDR2 YSYEKL.